Detailed here is one T cell receptor beta chain. The target antigen is unknown. CDR3 length: 14 amino acids. The V end lost 1 base, the J end lost 3 bases, and 7 bases lay between the germline ends. This record comes from a study of post-analysis software for immune sequencing data. On the study more broadly: Included among the disease courses, which were recorded for the cohort, were relapsing-remitting, secondary progressive and progressive-relapsing multiple sclerosis.

TCR beta libraries were prepared from cDNA with unique molecular identifiers. It was from roughly 1.1 to 9.2 million T cells that 500,000 or so cDNA molecules came. TCRdb called the PCR reads again in MiXCR, with one record for every CDR3 protein. This sample has about 620,000 distinct CDR3 sequences, with roughly 47% found just once. The study's findings and limits: People with multiple sclerosis had a significantly lower normalized Chao1 diversity than controls did. Samples from one preparation batch, clustered by F measure, grouped strongly together. Roughly five TRBV segments were more frequent in patients than controls; TRBV5-6, TRBV5-1 and TRBV20-1 belonged to this group.

The V gene is TRBV12-3 or TRBV12-4, the J gene TRBJ2-4; the D is unclear. Material: blood. The receptor comes from a girl aged 10-17 years with multiple sclerosis. The CDR3 DNA reads TGTGCCAGCAGTTTAGGGGGTGGCAAAAACATTCAGTACTTC. This encodes CASSLGGGKNIQYF.